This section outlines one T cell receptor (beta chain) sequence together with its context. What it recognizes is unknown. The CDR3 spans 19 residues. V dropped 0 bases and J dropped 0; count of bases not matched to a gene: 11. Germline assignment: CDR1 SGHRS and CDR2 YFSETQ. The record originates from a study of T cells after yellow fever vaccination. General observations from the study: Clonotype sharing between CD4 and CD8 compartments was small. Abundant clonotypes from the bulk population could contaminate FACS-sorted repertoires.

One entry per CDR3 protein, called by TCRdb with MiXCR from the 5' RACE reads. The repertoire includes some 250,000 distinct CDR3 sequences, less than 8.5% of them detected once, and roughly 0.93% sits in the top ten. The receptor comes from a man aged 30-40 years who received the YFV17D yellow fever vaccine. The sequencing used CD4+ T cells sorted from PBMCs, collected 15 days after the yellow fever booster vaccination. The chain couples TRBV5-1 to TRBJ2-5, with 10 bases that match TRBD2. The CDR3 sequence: CASSLVPPGLARYQETQYF. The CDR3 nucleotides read TGCGCCAGCAGCTTGGTACCCCCGGGACTAGCGAGGTACCAAGAGACCCAGTACTTC. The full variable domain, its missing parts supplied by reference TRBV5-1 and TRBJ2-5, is KAGVTQTPRYLIKTRGQQVTLSCSPISGHRSVSWYQQTPGQGLQFLFEYFSETQRNKGNFPGRFSGRQFSNSRSEMNVSTLELGDSALYLCASSLVPPGLARYQETQYFGPGTRLLVL.